The 12 T cell receptor beta chains below all came from one sample that was sequenced in a study of T-cell reconstitution after alpha-beta-depleted transplantation in children. It was with unique molecular identifiers that the TCRbeta library was prepared. In TCRdb, the PCR reads were re-called with MiXCR into one record per CDR3 protein. The data contain 150,000 to 200,000 distinct CDR3 sequences, roughly 15% of them singletons. The source was PBMCs from the stem cell graft donor, collected from the stem cell graft. The receptors originated from a human donor who donated a stem cell graft to a child with acute lymphoblastic leukemia.

This clonotype was counted many times. The J gene is TRBJ2-1, the V gene TRBV5-1; D assignment may be TRBD1 or TRBD2 (5 bases each). V lost 0 bases, J lost 0 bases, and 10 bases lay in between. There are 16 residues in the CDR3. The germline V gene has CDR1 SGHRS and CDR2 YFSETQ. In nucleotides, the CDR3 is TGCGCCAGCAGCTTGGCCGGGGCGGGCTCCTACAATGAGCAGTTCTTC. Translation: CASSLAGAGSYNEQFF. Full variable domain (rest looked up from reference TRBV5-1 and TRBJ2-1): KAGVTQTPRYLIKTRGQQVTLSCSPISGHRSVSWYQQTPGQGLQFLFEYFSETQRNKGNFPGRFSGRQFSNSRSEMNVSTLELGDSALYLCASSLAGAGSYNEQFFGPGTRLTVL.

This clonotype came up many times. The rearrangement links TRBV12-3 or TRBV12-4 to TRBJ2-5; no reliable D call. The CDR3 length is 12 residues. The germline V and J ends were trimmed by 4 bases and 5 bases, with 8 bases remaining between them. Here the CDR3 reads CASSWYRETQYF. CDR3 DNA: TGTGCCAGCAGTTGGTACCGGGAGACCCAGTACTTC.

The sample holds many counts of this clonotype. The chain links TRBV7-9 to TRBJ2-5; D unresolved. This CDR3 is built from 16 residues. CDR1 is SEHNR and CDR2 is FQNEAQ in the germline V gene (reference sequence). Trimming removed 2 bases at V and 2 bases at J, with 15 bases between. The CDR3, as DNA: TGTGCCAGCAGCTTACTCGGGTCCTCGTTACAAGAGACCCAGTACTTC. Its protein product is CASSLLGSSLQETQYF.

At least ten counts were recorded for this clonotype. This sequence joins TRBV29-1 and TRBJ2-1; D not certain. The CDR3 covers 13 residues. V gave up 4 bases and J gave up 7 bases, with 14 bases separating them. From germline, CDR1 is SQVTM and CDR2 ANQGSEA. The CDR3 here is CSVGWNRVNEQFF. The CDR3 nucleotides are TGCAGCGTTGGATGGAATAGGGTAAATGAGCAGTTCTTC.

The chain recombines TRBV5-1 with TRBJ2-5; D possibly corresponds to TRBD2 (6 bases). CDR1 and CDR2 from the germline V gene are SGHRS and YFSETQ. The length of the CDR3 is 17 residues. V lost 6 bases and J lost 3, with 24 bases in between. This chain's CDR3 is CASTPTVGGNLKETQYF. For the CDR3, the DNA is TGCGCCAGCACTCCCACGGTGGGAGGCAATCTAAAAGAGACCCAGTACTTC.

This clonotype came up a few times. The chain combines TRBV2 with TRBJ2-1; D is ambiguous. The CDR3 totals 13 residues. Germline lookup yields CDR1 SNHLY and CDR2 FYNNEI. The V gene lost 6 bases and the J gene lost 2 bases, with 8 bases spanning the gap. This CDR3 is CASRETPYNEQFF. The CDR3 bases are TGTGCCAGCAGGGAAACCCCCTACAATGAGCAGTTCTTC.

This rearrangement joins TRBV6-5 to TRBJ2-1; D may be TRBD2 (5 bases). The length of the CDR3 is 13 residues. Trimming removed 7 bases from V and 5 bases from J, with 12 bases in between. CDR1 is MNHEY, CDR2 SVGAGI, per germline. The CDR3: CASTLDWNNEQFF. In nucleotides, the CDR3 is TGTGCCAGCACTCTGGACTGGAACAATGAGCAGTTCTTC.

This clonotype showed up many times. The chain employs TRBV9 and TRBJ2-4; D remains ambiguous. Germline V lookup: CDR1 SGDLS, CDR2 YYNGEE. V dropped 3 bases and J dropped 9 bases, with 16 bases sitting between them. The CDR3 consists of 14 residues. The CDR3 is CASSAQLSRSIQYF. The CDR3 DNA follows: TGTGCCAGCAGCGCCCAGTTATCTCGGAGCATTCAGTACTTC.

At least ten counts were recorded for this clonotype. This chain joins TRBV5-4 and TRBJ2-1; tentatively, D is TRBD2 (5 bases). The CDR3 consists of 17 residues. V was trimmed by 1 base and J by 4 bases, leaving 18 bases between them. Germline V gives CDR1 SGHNT, CDR2 YYREEE (reference sequence). The CDR3 coding sequence is TGTGCCAGCAGCTTGTTGGTTCTCGGACTCGGATACAATGAGCAGTTCTTC. This encodes CASSLLVLGLGYNEQFF. Using reference TRBV5-4 and TRBJ2-1 for the parts outside the CDR3, the full variable domain is ETGVTQSPTHLIKTRGQQVTLRCSSQSGHNTVSWYQQALGQGPQFIFQYYREEENGRGNFPPRFSGLQFPNYSSELNVNALELDDSALYLCASSLLVLGLGYNEQFFGPGTRLTVL.

In this sample, this clonotype turned up many times. J is TRBJ2-7 and V is TRBV10-1, with 11 nucleotides matching TRBD1. This CDR3 contains 15 residues. Losses at the gene ends were 5 bases for V and 2 bases for J; bases not matched to a gene: 5. Germline CDR1 reads WNHNN; CDR2 reads SYGVQD (reference sequence). CDR3 bases: TGCGCCAGCAGTCCGGCGGGACAGGGGGCCTACGAGCAGTACTTC. This encodes CASSPAGQGAYEQYF.

The sample holds many counts of this clonotype. The chain links TRBV5-1 to TRBJ1-2, with D tentatively TRBD1 (5 bases). The V end lost 0 bases, the J end lost 7 bases, and 16 bases lay between the germline ends. The CDR3 covers 15 residues. The germline V gene encodes CDR1 SGHRS and CDR2 YFSETQ. CDR3 in DNA: TGCGCCAGCAGCTTGGAGGGGCTAGGACACTCTGGCTACACCTTC. This encodes CASSLEGLGHSGYTF. Based on the CDR3 plus reference TRBV5-1 and TRBJ1-2, the full variable domain is KAGVTQTPRYLIKTRGQQVTLSCSPISGHRSVSWYQQTPGQGLQFLFEYFSETQRNKGNFPGRFSGRQFSNSRSEMNVSTLELGDSALYLCASSLEGLGHSGYTFGSGTRLTVV.

This clonotype was recorded many times. CDR3 region: CASSPLMDSEAFF. The CDR3 nucleotides read TGTGCCAGCAGCCCACTTATGGACAGCGAAGCTTTCTTT. The rearrangement links TRBV11-2 to TRBJ1-1; D perhaps matches TRBD1 (6 bases). CDR1 and CDR2 (germline): SGHAT, FQNNGV. CDR3 size: 13 residues. V was cut by 5 bases and J by 8 bases, with 15 bases left in between.